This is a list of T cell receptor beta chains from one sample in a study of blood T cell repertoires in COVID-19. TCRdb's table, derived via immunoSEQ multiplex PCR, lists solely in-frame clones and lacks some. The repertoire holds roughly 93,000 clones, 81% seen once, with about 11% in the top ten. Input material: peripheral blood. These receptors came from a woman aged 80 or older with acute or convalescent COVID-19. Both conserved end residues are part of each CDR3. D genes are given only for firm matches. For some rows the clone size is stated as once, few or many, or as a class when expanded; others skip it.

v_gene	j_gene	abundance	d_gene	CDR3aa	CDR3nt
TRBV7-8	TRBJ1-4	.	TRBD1	CASSQIQGAVGKLFF	TGTGCCAGCAGTCAGATTCAGGGGGCGGTCGGAAAACTGTTTTTT
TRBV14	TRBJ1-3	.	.	CASSPSDSHSGNTIYF	TGTGCCAGCAGCCCCTCTGACAGCCACTCTGGAAACACCATATATTTT
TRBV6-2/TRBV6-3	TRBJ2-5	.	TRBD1	CASSKTGTVQETQYF	TGTGCCAGCAGCAAAACGGGGACAGTCCAAGAGACCCAGTACTTC
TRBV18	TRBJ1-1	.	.	CASSPRQERTEAFF	TGTGCCAGCTCACCCCGACAGGAAAGGACTGAAGCTTTCTTT
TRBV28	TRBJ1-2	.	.	CASSPSPANYGYTF	TGTGCCAGCAGCCCATCCCCGGCTAACTATGGCTACACCTTC
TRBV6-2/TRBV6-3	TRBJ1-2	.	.	CASSFSHTRDTNYGYTF	TGTGCCAGCAGTTTTTCCCATACCCGGGACACCAACTATGGCTACACCTTC
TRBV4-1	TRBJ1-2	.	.	CASSAASRGAYGYTF	TGCGCCAGCAGCGCTGCGTCGCGGGGGGCCTATGGCTACACCTTC
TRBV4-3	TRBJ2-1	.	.	CASSQGSVDNEQFF	TGCGCCAGCAGCCAGGGGAGCGTCGACAATGAGCAGTTCTTC
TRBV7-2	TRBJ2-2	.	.	CASSRGGGTTNTGELFF	TGTGCCAGCAGCCGGGGAGGGGGTACTACGAACACCGGGGAGCTGTTTTTT
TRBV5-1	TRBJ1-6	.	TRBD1	CASSSLGTGGNSPLHF	TGCGCCAGCAGCTCTCTCGGGACAGGGGGTAATTCACCCCTCCACTTT
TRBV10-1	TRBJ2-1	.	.	CASGKDRRGEQFF	TGCGCCAGCGGAAAAGACAGGCGAGGGGAGCAGTTCTTC
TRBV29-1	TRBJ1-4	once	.	CSVYGGLGEKLFF	TGCAGCGTTTACGGGGGGCTGGGTGAAAAACTGTTTTTT
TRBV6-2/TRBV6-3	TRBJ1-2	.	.	CASSSVFNFSGYTF	TGTGCCAGCAGCAGCGTATTCAACTTCTCTGGCTACACCTTC
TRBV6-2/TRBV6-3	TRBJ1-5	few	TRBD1	CASRHWAPGGVHQPQHF	TGTGCCAGCCGCCACTGGGCCCCAGGGGGAGTCCATCAGCCCCAGCATTTT
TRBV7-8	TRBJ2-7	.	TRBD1	CASSLGGQGNEQYF	TGTGCCAGCAGCTTAGGGGGACAGGGAAACGAGCAGTACTTC
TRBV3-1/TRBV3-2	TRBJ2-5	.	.	CASSQDWGRAAETQYF	TGTGCCAGCAGCCAAGATTGGGGCAGGGCGGCGGAGACCCAGTACTTC
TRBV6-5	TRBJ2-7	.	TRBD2	CASGRLGEGYEQYF	TGTGCCAGCGGGAGGCTCGGGGAGGGGTACGAGCAGTACTTC
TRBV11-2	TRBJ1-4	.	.	CASSLGTTREKLFF	TGTGCCAGCAGCTTGGGGACAACGCGTGAAAAACTGTTTTTT
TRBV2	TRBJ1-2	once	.	CASSVKGVRGGYTF	TGTGCCAGCAGTGTCAAGGGGGTCCGAGGGGGCTACACCTTC
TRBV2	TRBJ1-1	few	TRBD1	CASSQENRGTEAFF	TGTGCCAGCAGCCAAGAGAACAGGGGAACTGAAGCTTTCTTT
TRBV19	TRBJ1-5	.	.	CASSIVGSYQPQHF	TGTGCCAGTAGTATAGTCGGGTCATATCAGCCCCAGCATTTT
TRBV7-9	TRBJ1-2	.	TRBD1	CASSPGGDREGSRGYTF	TGTGCCAGCAGCCCGGGCGGGGACAGGGAAGGTTCGAGAGGCTACACCTTC
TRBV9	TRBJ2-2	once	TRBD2	CASNRGGQTGELFF	TGTGCCAGCAACCGGGGGGGGCAAACCGGGGAGCTGTTTTTT
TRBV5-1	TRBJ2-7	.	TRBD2	CASSLGPSGATYEQYF	TGCGCCAGCAGCTTGGGGCCTAGCGGTGCGACCTACGAGCAGTACTTC
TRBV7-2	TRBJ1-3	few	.	CASSNRERGGNTIYF	TGTGCCAGCAGCAACAGGGAAAGAGGAGGAAACACCATATATTTT
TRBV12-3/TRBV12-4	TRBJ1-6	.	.	CASSAPLNSPLHF	TGTGCCAGCAGCGCGCCCCTTAATTCACCCCTCCACTTT
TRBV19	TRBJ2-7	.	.	CASSMRGSYEQYF	TGTGCCAGTAGTATGCGAGGGTCCTACGAGCAGTACTTC
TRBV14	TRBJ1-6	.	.	CASSQTLTGNSNSPLHF	TGTGCCAGCAGCCAGACCCTGACAGGAAACTCAAATTCACCCCTCCACTTT
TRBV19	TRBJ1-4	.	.	CASLSGVGRTINEKLFF	TGTGCCAGTCTATCCGGGGTCGGACGGACGATTAATGAAAAACTGTTTTTT
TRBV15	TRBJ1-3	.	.	CATSRDTGSGNTIYF	TGTGCCACCAGCAGAGACACAGGGAGTGGAAACACCATATATTTT
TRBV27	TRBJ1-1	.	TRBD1	CASRSGGDTEAFF	TGTGCCAGCAGGTCAGGGGGTGACACTGAAGCTTTCTTT
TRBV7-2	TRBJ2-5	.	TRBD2	CASSEGLAGGWETQYF	TGTGCCAGCAGCGAGGGACTAGCGGGGGGTTGGGAGACCCAGTACTTC
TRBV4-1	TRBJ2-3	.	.	CASSQGYGGRSDTQYF	TGCGCCAGCAGCCAGGGTTACGGGGGAAGGTCAGATACGCAGTATTTT
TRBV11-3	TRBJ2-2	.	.	CASSLDGVTGELFF	TGTGCCAGCAGCTTAGACGGGGTGACCGGGGAGCTGTTTTTT
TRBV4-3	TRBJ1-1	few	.	CASSQGTGLPNTEAFF	TGCGCCAGCAGCCAAGGGACGGGACTGCCGAACACTGAAGCTTTCTTT
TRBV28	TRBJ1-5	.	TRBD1	CASSLPDRNNQPQHF	TGTGCCAGCAGCCTCCCGGACAGGAACAATCAGCCCCAGCATTTT
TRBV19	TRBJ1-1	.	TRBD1	CASSRDRGASGAFF	TGTGCCAGTAGTCGGGACAGGGGGGCCTCAGGAGCTTTCTTT
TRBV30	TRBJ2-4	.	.	CAWSRPGILAKNIQYF	TGTGCCTGGAGCCGACCCGGGATTTTAGCCAAAAACATTCAGTACTTC
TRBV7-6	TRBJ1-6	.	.	CASSTRPGRDSPLHF	TGTGCCAGCAGCACCAGACCCGGGCGGGATTCACCCCTCCACTTT
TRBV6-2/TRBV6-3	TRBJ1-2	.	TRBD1	CASSYPGQGAFGYTF	TGTGCCAGCAGTTATCCGGGACAGGGGGCGTTTGGCTACACCTTC
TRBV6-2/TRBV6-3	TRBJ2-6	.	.	CASSYYGGLAASGANVLTF	TGTGCCAGCAGTTACTACGGGGGGCTAGCCGCCTCTGGGGCCAACGTCCTGACTTTC
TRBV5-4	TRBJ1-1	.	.	CASSLGALTSYTEAFF	TGTGCCAGCAGCTTGGGAGCACTTACTTCATACACTGAAGCTTTCTTT
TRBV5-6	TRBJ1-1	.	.	CASSLLGGLNTEAFF	TGTGCCAGCAGCTTGTTGGGGGGACTGAACACTGAAGCTTTCTTT
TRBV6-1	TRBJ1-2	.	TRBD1	CASSVVFRQGQGYGYTF	TGTGCCAGCAGTGTCGTGTTTCGGCAGGGACAGGGCTATGGCTACACCTTC
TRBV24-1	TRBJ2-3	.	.	CATSDPSGEDTQYF	TGTGCCACCAGTGATCCCTCCGGGGAAGATACGCAGTATTTT
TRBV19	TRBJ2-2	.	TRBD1	CASSIKGQGANTGELFF	TGTGCCAGTAGTATAAAAGGGCAGGGGGCAAACACCGGGGAGCTGTTTTTT
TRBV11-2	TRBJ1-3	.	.	CASSLRIYEGRGGNTIYF	TGTGCCAGCAGCTTAAGGATATACGAGGGGAGGGGAGGAAACACCATATATTTT
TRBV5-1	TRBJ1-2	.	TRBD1	CASSLQGEGGYTF	TGCGCCAGCAGCTTACAGGGGGAAGGTGGCTACACCTTC
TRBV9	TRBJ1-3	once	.	CASSAEGPGLTGNTIYF	TGTGCCAGCAGCGCCGAAGGGCCAGGGCTCACTGGAAACACCATATATTTT
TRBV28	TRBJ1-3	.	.	CASSAGALSGNTIYF	TGTGCCAGCAGTGCGGGCGCGCTCTCTGGAAACACCATATATTTT
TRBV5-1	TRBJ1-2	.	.	CASNSGDDRPYGYTF	TGCGCCAGCAATAGTGGGGATGACAGGCCCTATGGCTACACCTTC
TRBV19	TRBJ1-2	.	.	CASSQGSAGYTF	TGTGCCAGTAGCCAGGGGTCGGCTGGCTACACCTTC
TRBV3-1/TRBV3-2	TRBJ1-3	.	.	CASSQRSGYGNTIYF	TGTGCCAGCAGCCAAAGGTCGGGGTACGGAAACACCATATATTTT
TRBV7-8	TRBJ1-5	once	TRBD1	CASSSRTGGSSNQPQHF	TGTGCCAGCAGCTCCCGGACAGGGGGGTCTAGCAATCAGCCCCAGCATTTT
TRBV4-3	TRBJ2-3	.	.	CASSRNPQGGGTDTQYF	TGCGCCAGCAGCCGAAACCCCCAGGGAGGGGGGACAGATACGCAGTATTTT
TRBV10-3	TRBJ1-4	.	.	CAIAAGVTNEKLFF	TGTGCCATCGCGGCTGGTGTAACTAATGAAAAACTGTTTTTT
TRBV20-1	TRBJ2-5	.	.	CSARAGETQYF	TGCAGTGCTAGAGCAGGAGAGACCCAGTACTTC
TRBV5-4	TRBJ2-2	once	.	CASSLGTLGTGELFF	TGTGCCAGCAGCTTGGGTACCCTAGGCACCGGGGAGCTGTTTTTT
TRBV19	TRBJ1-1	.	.	CASSRGGPTEAFF	TGTGCCAGTAGTAGGGGGGGCCCCACTGAAGCTTTCTTT